One and the same sample provided the 28 T cell receptor beta chains below, sequenced in a study of cytomegalovirus exposure and HLA in healthy donors. The PCR was carried out with 60 Vbeta primers and 13 Jbeta primers. Sequenced by immunoSEQ multiplex PCR; TCRdb stores in-frame clones only, minus some. The sample shows 110,000 to 150,000 clones, roughly 9.8% of them seen only once. Material: PBMCs. These receptors all stem from a man between 50 and 59 years old in good health and CMV-seronegative.

CDR3 sequence: CASSFTGDNSYEQYF. DNA of the CDR3: TGCGCCAGCAGCTTTACAGGGGACAACTCCTACGAGCAGTACTTC. V usage is TRBV5-1 and J usage is TRBJ2-7; TRBD1 matches at 7 bases. The V and J ends lost 2 bases and 0 bases, in that order; junction bases with no gene match: 5. This CDR3 comprises 15 residues. Looked up from germline, CDR1 is SGHRS and CDR2 is YFSETQ.

This clone was observed a handful of times. V and J are TRBV2 and TRBJ2-5, with a possible D match to TRBD1 (6 bases). Germline lookup yields CDR1 SNHLY and CDR2 FYNNEI. This CDR3 has 15 residues. V was clipped by 5 bases and J by 5 bases, with 18 bases between them. The CDR3 here is CASSRQGLRGETQYF. CDR3 nucleotide sequence: TGTGCCAGCAGTCGGCAGGGGCTTAGAGGGGAGACCCAGTACTTC.

This clone was counted between two and nine times. This rearrangement joins TRBV5-1 to TRBJ1-5, with a tentative D call TRBD1 (5 bases). Germline CDR1 is SGHRS and CDR2 is YFSETQ. V lost 4 bases to trimming and J lost 4 bases, with 18 bases between them. CDR3 size: 16 residues. The CDR3 bases are TGCGCCAGCAGCCTAACCACGGGGGAAAGAAATCAGCCCCAGCATTTT. As protein: CASSLTTGERNQPQHF.

The table lists this clone with a few counts. V and J are TRBV30 and TRBJ1-2, with D maybe TRBD1 (5 bases). Per germline, CDR1 GTSNPN and CDR2 SVGIG (reference sequence). Between the trimmed V and J ends, which lost 0 bases and 4 bases, there was a span of 9 bases. The CDR3 totals 13 residues. CDR3 amino acids: CAWSVAGGYGYTF. CDR3 DNA sequence: TGTGCCTGGAGTGTAGCGGGGGGCTATGGCTACACCTTC.

This clone was recorded a few times. CDR3 protein: CASSGRGRYGYTF. CDR3 sequence (DNA): TGTGCCAGCAGCGGCCGCGGCCGTTATGGCTACACCTTC. The chain links TRBV5-6 to TRBJ1-2, with D unresolved. The germline V gene encodes CDR1 SGHDT and CDR2 YYEEEE. This CDR3 has 13 amino acids. Trimming took 4 bases from V and 5 from J, leaving 12 bases between them.

This clone was seen a few times. Here the CDR3 reads CASSSGQGRTEAFF. The CDR3 coding sequence is TGTGCCAGCAGCTCGGGACAGGGAAGGACTGAAGCTTTCTTT. J is TRBJ1-1 and V is TRBV7-2; 9 bases agree with TRBD1. In germline, CDR1 is SGHTA, CDR2 FQGNSA. V trimming: 4 bases; J trimming: 5 bases; junction bases outside the gene matches: 5. The CDR3 contains 14 residues.

This clone was observed a handful of times. In nucleotides, the CDR3 is TGTGCCAGCAGCATGTTCCTGACTAGCGAGAACACCGGGGAGCTGTTTTTT. Translated: CASSMFLTSENTGELFF. This rearrangement joins TRBV7-3 to TRBJ2-2, with 8 bases aligning to TRBD2. Per the germline V gene, CDR1 is SGHTA and CDR2 is FQGTGA. The CDR3 totals 17 residues. Trimming at V came to 5 bases and at J to 1 base, leaving 9 bases not matched to a gene.

The chain is built from TRBV9 and TRBJ2-3, with D possibly being TRBD1 (5 bases). This CDR3 is built from 14 residues. Trimming pared 4 bases from V and 4 bases from J, leaving 13 bases between. CDR1 and CDR2 from the germline V gene are SGDLS and YYNGEE. CDR3 sequence reads: CASSFQKGADTQYF. The CDR3 DNA reads as TGTGCCAGCAGCTTCCAGAAAGGGGCAGATACGCAGTATTTT.

The chain uses TRBV6-5 and TRBJ2-7; 9 positions agree with TRBD2. CDR1 MNHEY and CDR2 SVGAGI come from the germline V gene. Unmatched junction bases numbered 10, after V lost 5 bases and J lost 5 bases. This CDR3 spans 15 amino acids. In nucleotides, the CDR3 is TGTGCCAGCAGTCGACCCGGGACTAGCTGGGACGAGCAGTACTTC. This translates into CASSRPGTSWDEQYF.

The chain has TRBV7-6 and TRBJ2-1; unclear D gene. Per germline, CDR1 SGHVS and CDR2 FNYEAQ. V shed 3 bases and J shed 8 bases, with 11 bases lying between them. The CDR3 runs 13 residues. The CDR3 nucleotides read TGTGCCAGCAGCTTTAGTCGCGGAGATGAGCAGTTCTTC. It yields the protein CASSFSRGDEQFF. Drawing the rest from reference TRBV7-6 and TRBJ2-1, the complete variable domain is GAGVSQSPRYKVTKRGQDVALRCDPISGHVSLYWYRQALGQGPEFLTYFNYEAQQDKSGLPNDRFSAERPEGSISTLTIQRTEQRDSAMYRCASSFSRGDEQFFGPGTRLTVL.

The chain combines TRBV5-4 with TRBJ2-3; 9 bases match TRBD2. V lost 0 bases to trimming and J lost 5 bases; unmatched junction nucleotides: 10. This CDR3 is 17 amino acids long. From germline, CDR1 is SGHNT and CDR2 YYREEE (reference sequence). The CDR3 DNA sequence: TGTGCCAGCAGCTTGGACGCGGCGGGGGGGGCGAGAGATACGCAGTATTTT. Its protein is CASSLDAAGGARDTQYF.

The genes are TRBV2 and TRBJ1-5; TRBD1 might be the D (5 bases). CDR1 is SNHLY and CDR2 is FYNNEI in the germline V gene. With 1 base removed from V and 3 bases from J, the gap between germline ends came to 10 bases. This CDR3 has 15 amino acids. For the CDR3, the DNA is TGTGCCAGCAGTGAAGGGGGAGGGGCCAATCAGCCCCAGCATTTT. Translation: CASSEGGGANQPQHF.

The chain combines TRBV29-1 with TRBJ2-3; TRBD2 aligns across 13 bases. There are 15 residues in the CDR3. Germline V gene data show CDR1 as SQVTM and CDR2 as ANQGSEA. The V and J ends lost 7 bases and 2 bases, in that order; junction bases with no gene match: 6. The CDR3 is CSAGGTSGNTDTQYF. The CDR3 DNA reads TGCAGCGCAGGCGGGACTAGCGGGAACACAGATACGCAGTATTTT.

V usage is TRBV19 and J usage is TRBJ1-1; 7 bases map to TRBD1. The CDR3 is 15 amino acids. The germline gives CDR1 LNHDA, CDR2 SQIVND (reference sequence). The junction had 10 bases not matched to a gene; V was cut back by 9 bases and J by 0 bases. CDR3 nucleotides: TGTGCCAGCAATAGGGACAGTTATCTGAACACTGAAGCTTTCTTT. Its translation: CASNRDSYLNTEAFF.

Note on this clone: A read error is likely, as this CDR3 ends without the conserved phenylalanine or tryptophan. No DNA is shown, since the ends of the CDR3 on it are uncertain; the CDR3 is the one TCRdb lists. The CDR3 loop is CASSKAGTAITSNQPQHV. The chain carries TRBV21-1 and TRBJ1-5; the D call TRBD1 from the table was never checked on the DNA. TRBV21-1 is labeled a pseudogene. The CDR3 length equals 18 residues, ends included.

In this sample, this clone turned up once. The chain combines TRBV28 with TRBJ1-6, with TRBD1 matching 7 bases. CDR1 and CDR2 from the germline V gene are MDHEN and SYDVKM. V was pared by 10 bases and J by 9 bases, with 9 bases of the junction left unmatched. This CDR3 is 13 amino acids long. The CDR3: CATLGGGGSPLHF. CDR3 coding DNA: TGTGCCACCCTAGGGGGCGGAGGTTCACCCCTCCACTTT.

This clone turned up a few times. CDR3 sequence (DNA): TGTGCCAGCAGCCAAGGGATAGGGGGCACTGAAGCTTTCTTT. Amino acid sequence: CASSQGIGGTEAFF. The chain joins TRBV7-3 to TRBJ1-1; TRBD1 might be the D (6 bases). This CDR3 contains 14 residues. Per germline, CDR1 SGHTA and CDR2 FQGTGA. V was clipped by 5 bases and J by 4 bases, with 14 bases between them. The variable domain in full, with the rest retrieved from reference TRBV7-3 and TRBJ1-1, is GAGVSQTPSNKVTEKGKYVELRCDPISGHTALYWYRQSLGQGPEFLIYFQGTGAADDSGLPNDRFFAVRPEGSVSTLKIQRTERGDSAVYLCASSQGIGGTEAFFGQGTRLTVV.

This clone came up a few times. CDR3 sequence reads: CSVGDPYSYEQYF. The CDR3 bases are TGCAGCGTTGGAGACCCCTATTCCTACGAGCAGTACTTC. This chain connects TRBV29-1 to TRBJ2-7; D is unclear. Germline CDR1 and CDR2: SQVTM and ANQGSEA. Trimming removed 4 bases from V and 1 base from J, with 11 bases in between. The CDR3 spans 13 residues.

This clone appeared a few times. This chain links TRBV2 with TRBJ1-5, with unresolved D. Looked up from germline, CDR1 is SNHLY and CDR2 is FYNNEI. Trimming removed 5 bases at V and 3 bases at J, with 5 bases between. CDR3 length: 12 amino acids. Written as DNA, the CDR3 is TGTGCCAGCAGTCAGGACAATCAGCCCCAGCATTTT. It yields the protein CASSQDNQPQHF.

The J gene is TRBJ2-3, the V gene TRBV19; 9 bases match TRBD1. Germline V gene sequence: CDR1 LNHDA, CDR2 SQIVND (reference sequence). V lost 5 bases to trimming and J lost 6 bases; unmatched junction nucleotides: 18. This CDR3 has 18 amino acids. This chain's CDR3 is CASSLLLPTRDRADTQYF. DNA of the CDR3: TGTGCCAGTAGTCTCCTCCTCCCGACCCGGGACAGGGCCGATACGCAGTATTTT.

This clone has a handful of counts. Additional DNA sequences in this sample encode the identical CDR3. The chain joins TRBV6-1 to TRBJ2-3, with a weak D call TRBD2 (6 bases). Looked up from germline, CDR1 is MNHNS and CDR2 is SASEGT. Trimming left V 3 bases short and J 0 bases short, with 7 bases between. CDR3 length: 14 residues. The CDR3 here is CASSEAGSTDTQYF. DNA of the CDR3: TGTGCCAGCAGTGAGGCGGGGAGCACAGATACGCAGTATTTT.

This rearrangement joins TRBV30 to TRBJ2-3; TRBD2 agrees at 7 bases. The ends lost 0 bases at V and 1 base at J; junction bases unmatched: 4. Germline V gene lookup returns CDR1 GTSNPN and CDR2 SVGIG (reference sequence). The CDR3 runs to 15 residues. The DNA for the CDR3 is TGTGCCTGGAGTGTAGTGGCGGGGGGCACAGATACGCAGTATTTT. Its protein is CAWSVVAGGTDTQYF. The entire variable domain, with the rest obtained from reference TRBV30 and TRBJ2-3, is as follows: SQTIHQWPATLVQPVGSPLSLECTVEGTSNPNLYWYRQAAGRGLQLLFYSVGIGQISSEVPQNLSASRPQDRQFILSSKKLLLSDSGFYLCAWSVVAGGTDTQYFGPGTRLTVL.

This clone was counted a few times. The genes are TRBV7-6 and TRBJ1-2; maybe TRBD1 (5 bases). This CDR3 comprises 13 residues. V was shortened by 5 bases and J by 4 bases, with 11 bases between the two germline ends. Germline V gene data show CDR1 as SGHVS and CDR2 as FNYEAQ. CDR3: CASSPGGGYGYTF. The CDR3 DNA follows: TGTGCCAGCAGCCCGGGGGGGGGCTATGGCTACACCTTC.

The V and J genes are TRBV5-1 and TRBJ2-7; D may be TRBD1 (5 bases). This CDR3 has 15 amino acids. The germline V gene encodes CDR1 SGHRS and CDR2 YFSETQ. V was pared by 2 bases and J by 5 bases, with 17 bases between. CDR3 coding DNA: TGCGCCAGCAGCTTATTGTTAGGGCAGGGCCACGAGCAGTACTTC. Amino acid sequence: CASSLLLGQGHEQYF. Combining the CDR3 with reference TRBV5-1 and TRBJ2-7 gives the whole variable domain KAGVTQTPRYLIKTRGQQVTLSCSPISGHRSVSWYQQTPGQGLQFLFEYFSETQRNKGNFPGRFSGRQFSNSRSEMNVSTLELGDSALYLCASSLLLGQGHEQYFGPGTRLTVT.

A few counts support this clone. The genes are TRBV19 and TRBJ2-1; maybe TRBD2 (6 bases). CDR3 length: 12 amino acids. Germline V gene sequence: CDR1 LNHDA, CDR2 SQIVND (reference sequence). V lost 6 bases and J lost 6, with 9 bases in between. The CDR3 reads CASRIGGNEQFF. The CDR3, as DNA: TGTGCCAGTAGAATCGGGGGCAATGAGCAGTTCTTC.

The V gene is TRBV4-1, the J gene TRBJ2-1; D is perhaps TRBD2 (5 bases). CDR3 length: 12 residues. Germline-derived CDR1 and CDR2 are MGHRA and YSYEKL. Between the trimmed V and J ends, which lost 3 bases and 9 bases, there was a span of 9 bases. CDR3 loop: CASSHASFEQFF. The CDR3 DNA follows: TGCGCCAGCAGCCACGCTAGCTTTGAGCAGTTCTTC.

A few counts support this clone. This chain uses TRBV6-1 with TRBJ2-1, with a tentative D call TRBD1 (6 bases). V lost 7 bases to trimming and J lost 5 bases, with 18 bases between them. The CDR3 sequence is 15 residues long. Germline CDR1 and CDR2: MNHNS and SASEGT. CDR3 bases: TGTGCCAGCACCAAAACCGGACAGCACCACAATGAGCAGTTCTTC. Its protein is CASTKTGQHHNEQFF.

The rearrangement joins TRBV5-1 to TRBJ2-1; 11 bases fit TRBD2. V lost 3 bases to trimming and J lost 7 bases; unmatched junction nucleotides: 6. Germline-derived CDR1 and CDR2 are SGHRS and YFSETQ. This CDR3 has 15 amino acids. CDR3 in DNA: TGCGCCAGCAGCTCCATAGCGGGGGGGAAAAATGAGCAGTTCTTC. Translated: CASSSIAGGKNEQFF.